What follows is one TCR beta chain and its context. Its antigen is currently unknown. From the reads, TCRdb called clonotypes with MiXCR, one entry per CDR3 protein. The sample contains hundreds of thousands of distinct CDR3 sequences, about 33% of which appear only once. This specimen comes from a study of T cell repertoires in cytomegalovirus infection. Study-wide background: The study used recently identified HLA-C-restricted and well-studied HLA-B-restricted CMV epitopes. Study-wide points: Carriers of CMV plus the relevant HLA were identified by cumulative public TCR beta family frequency. Dominating the ex vivo response were HLA-C-restricted CMV-specific TCR beta clonotypes.

The TCR sequence derives from a human donor in good health (CMV status not recorded). Some clones in this sample may be carry-over from other donors' samples. The sample consisted of cultured CD8+ T cells from PBMCs, taken from culture after CMV antigen stimulation.

The DNA for the CDR3 is TGTGCCAGCAGTCCGGACATACAGTCTCCTAGCACAGATACGCAGTATTTT. This sequence encodes CASSPDIQSPSTDTQYF. The J gene is TRBJ2-3, the V gene TRBV7-2, with a tentative D call TRBD1 (5 bases). Germline CDR1 SGHTA, CDR2 FQGNSA. The V and J ends lost 6 bases and 0 bases respectively, with 19 bases between them. The CDR3 consists of 17 residues.